Listed below are T cell receptor beta chains from one sample, sequenced in a study of T-cell reconstitution after alpha-beta-depleted transplantation in children. TCRdb itself ran the PCR reads through MiXCR, one entry per CDR3 protein. This table holds about 98,000 distinct CDR3 sequences, more than 20% found once. The source material was PBMCs, sampled before TCRalphabeta/CD19-depleted stem cell transplant. These TCRs come from a boy younger than 10 with acute lymphoblastic leukemia, due to receive a stem cell transplant. Each CDR3 is given without its conserved first and last residue.

J gene | V gene | CDR3 protein
TRBJ2-1 | TRBV10-2 | ASLPGTSGMPQ
TRBJ2-3 | TRBV4-3 | ASSQVSSYSTDTQY
TRBJ2-7 | TRBV20-1 | SARDPGTGYHEQY
TRBJ2-7 | TRBV5-5 | ASSLEQGYFYEQY
TRBJ1-5 | TRBV6-2/TRBV6-3 | ASSRTGGRQPQH
TRBJ2-4 | TRBV7-2 | ASSLWTSGIQY
TRBJ2-2 | TRBV5-6 | ASSAGGPNTGELF
TRBJ2-7 | TRBV30 | ACGSGTGGKEQY
TRBJ2-1 | TRBV5-6 | ASSGVEESDNEQF
TRBJ2-2 | TRBV7-8 | ASSLRPNTGELF
TRBJ2-1 | TRBV18 | ASSPEGAGGAGEQF
TRBJ2-1 | TRBV20-1 | SAREGPLSYNEQF
TRBJ2-5 | TRBV15 | ATSRRDRLEETQY
TRBJ2-2 | TRBV18 | ASSQGTGELF
TRBJ1-3 | TRBV5-1 | ASSLAGPSLGNTIY
TRBJ2-7 | TRBV5-1 | ASRARDGTYEQY
TRBJ1-2 | TRBV20-1 | SARGQGRDGYT
TRBJ2-3 | TRBV6-2/TRBV6-3 | ASRISGGTDTQY
TRBJ2-1 | TRBV12-3/TRBV12-4 | ASRRSGRAASEQF
TRBJ1-1 | TRBV5-1 | ASSLAGRSNTEAF
TRBJ2-3 | TRBV7-2 | ASSQGLAGDTDTQY
TRBJ2-1 | TRBV20-1 | SAREHSSYNEQF
TRBJ1-6 | TRBV3-1 | ASSLGQGKPLH
TRBJ2-1 | TRBV5-1 | ASSTGQISYNEQF
TRBJ1-1 | TRBV12-3/TRBV12-4 | ASSFGGGTEAF
TRBJ2-5 | TRBV20-1 | SAKGLAEGPKTQY
TRBJ2-1 | TRBV29-1 | SCRNFGYNEQF
TRBJ2-1 | TRBV29-1 | SAMLGGVYNEQF
TRBJ2-5 | TRBV5-1 | ASSFRVLAPQETQY
TRBJ2-1 | TRBV6-5 | ASSYVRALSYNEQF
TRBJ1-2 | TRBV12-3/TRBV12-4 | ASSIDTFSGYT
TRBJ2-2 | TRBV4-1 | ASSQDPGVTGELF
TRBJ2-3 | TRBV6-4 | ASSDGTSADTQY
TRBJ2-3 | TRBV6-5 | ASSSSWTSGSTDTQY
TRBJ1-1 | TRBV6-1 | ASSPPRGREAEAF
TRBJ1-3 | TRBV7-9 | ASSLGETTGNTIY
TRBJ2-5 | TRBV28 | ASGLRSGRETQY
TRBJ2-7 | TRBV6-6 | ASMAKYEQY
TRBJ2-7 | TRBV29-1 | SGGSGVYEQY
TRBJ2-1 | TRBV20-1 | SAKSGGAAYNEQF
TRBJ1-2 | TRBV29-1 | SVDEDRALGYT
TRBJ2-3 | TRBV12-3/TRBV12-4 | ASGLTSGITDTQY
TRBJ1-1 | TRBV5-1 | ASSRRRLGGENTEAF
TRBJ2-7 | TRBV5-1 | ASSVTGTGTYEQY
TRBJ2-7 | TRBV20-1 | SAGSGVPYEQY
TRBJ2-1 | TRBV21-1 | ASSNQWNNEQF
TRBJ1-4 | TRBV5-1 | ASSFLTIPGPGLGKLF
TRBJ2-1 | TRBV5-1 | ASSTGTSGGAVDEQF
TRBJ2-3 | TRBV20-1 | SARDQREGPPDTQY
TRBJ1-4 | TRBV29-1 | SASTEPFEKLF
TRBJ1-5 | TRBV5-6 | ASSLTGSSNQPQH
TRBJ2-5 | TRBV11-2 | ASSLPGGAEGYGETQY
TRBJ2-1 | TRBV12-3/TRBV12-4 | ASSTDPDSAEQF
TRBJ2-5 | TRBV5-5 | ASSPGTSANQETQY
TRBJ2-3 | TRBV20-1 | SAWAGLATDTQY
TRBJ2-3 | TRBV7-2 | ASSSWLDTQY